The 26 T cell receptor beta chains listed next were all sequenced from one sample in a study of blood T cell repertoires in COVID-19. Method: immunoSEQ multiplex PCR; TCRdb's copy keeps in-frame clones and lacks some. The table includes about 150,000 clones, roughly 82% detected once. The specimen sequenced was peripheral blood. Every receptor here comes from a human donor in a cohort sampled during active COVID-19.

CDR3 loop: CASSKGDRGEETQYF. CDR3 sequence (DNA): TGTGCCAGCAGTAAGGGGGACAGGGGGGAAGAGACCCAGTACTTC. The chain has TRBV6-6 and TRBJ2-5; 11 positions agree with TRBD1. CDR3 length: 15 amino acids. CDR1 is MNHNY, CDR2 SVGAGI, per germline (reference sequence). V shed 5 bases, J shed 3 bases, and the junction held 5 bases outside the gene matches.

This chain uses TRBV24-1 with TRBJ1-5; no clear D. Germline V gene data show CDR1 as KGHDR and CDR2 as SFDVKD. Deletions cut 4 bases from V and 9 bases from J, with 12 bases between. This CDR3 contains 13 residues. CDR3 sequence reads: CATSETFKRPQHF. CDR3 nucleotides: TGTGCCACCAGTGAGACTTTTAAACGGCCCCAGCATTTT.

The chain employs TRBV5-1 and TRBJ2-1; D is unresolved. The CDR3 runs to 14 residues. Germline CDR1 reads SGHRS; CDR2 reads YFSETQ. Between the trimmed V and J ends, which lost 0 bases and 4 bases, there was a span of 8 bases. The CDR3 DNA reads as TGCGCCAGCAGCTTGGCGATGGCATACAATGAGCAGTTCTTC. Translation gives CASSLAMAYNEQFF.

Worth noting for this clone: At one of its ends the junction is not consistent with the germline gene, which may arise from a read error. This chain links TRBV7-6 with TRBJ2-3; 7 bases match TRBD1. The CDR3 runs 13 residues. CDR1 is SGHVS and CDR2 is FNYEAQ in the germline V gene. The CDR3 nucleotides are TGTGCCAGCAGCTTAAGGGGGCGCGACTATTCGCATTTT. Amino acids: CASSLRGRDYSHF.

This sequence joins TRBV10-2 and TRBJ2-5; the match to TRBD2 covers 7 bases. The CDR3 runs 16 residues. Trimming at V came to 8 bases and at J to 5 bases, leaving 17 bases not matched to a gene. Germline CDR1 WSHSY, CDR2 SAAADI. CDR3 region: CASCVGGTGGGETQYF. The CDR3 region has the DNA TGCGCCAGCTGTGTGGGTGGGACTGGGGGAGGGGAGACCCAGTACTTC.

The chain couples TRBV6-5 to TRBJ1-6, with 10 nucleotides matching TRBD1. Unmatched junction bases numbered 5, after V lost 6 bases and J lost 9 bases. Germline V gives CDR1 MNHEY, CDR2 SVGAGI. CDR3 length: 14 residues. The CDR3 protein is CASRTGTGASPLHF. In DNA form, the CDR3 reads TGTGCCAGCAGGACGGGGACAGGGGCTTCACCCCTCCACTTT.

J is TRBJ1-5 and V is TRBV3-1 (or the pseudogene TRBV3-2); 8 positions agree with TRBD1. Germline CDR1 LGHDT, CDR2 YNNKEL (reference sequence). V shed 1 base, J shed 0 bases, and the junction held 5 bases outside the gene matches. CDR3 size: 17 residues. CDR3 in amino acids: CASSQVGGQDSNQPQHF. In DNA form, the CDR3 reads TGTGCCAGCAGCCAAGTGGGGGGACAGGATAGCAATCAGCCCCAGCATTTT.

On this clone itself: A junction boundary mismatches the germline segment, possibly from a read error. The chain recombines TRBV7-2 with TRBJ1-1; D gene ambiguous. There are 14 residues in the CDR3. CDR1 and CDR2 from the germline V gene are SGHTA and FQGNSA. CDR3 sequence reads: CASSHHPGNLSWIF. The CDR3 bases are TGTGCCAGCAGCCACCACCCCGGGAACCTAAGCTGGATCTTT.

The chain uses TRBV7-8 and TRBJ2-1; 8 nucleotides agree with TRBD1. From germline, CDR1 is SGHVS and CDR2 FQNEAQ. The CDR3 totals 15 residues. V trimming: 4 bases; J trimming: 0 bases; junction bases outside the gene matches: 2. This chain's CDR3 is CASSSTGGSYNEQFF. DNA for the CDR3: TGTGCCAGCAGCTCCACAGGGGGCTCCTACAATGAGCAGTTCTTC. Using reference TRBV7-8 and TRBJ2-1 for the parts outside the CDR3, the full variable domain is GAGVSQSPRYKVAKRGQDVALRCDPISGHVSLFWYQQALGQGPEFLTYFQNEAQLDKSGLPSDRFFAERPEGSVSTLKIQRTQQEDSAVYLCASSSTGGSYNEQFFGPGTRLTVL.

This rearrangement joins TRBV7-2 to TRBJ2-5; D unresolved. V lost 3 bases, J lost 3 bases, and 5 bases lay in between. The V gene's germline CDR1 is SGHTA and CDR2 FQGNSA. There are 12 residues in the CDR3. CDR3: CASSFREETQYF. CDR3 bases: TGTGCCAGCAGCTTTCGAGAAGAGACCCAGTACTTC.

The chain recombines TRBV3-1 (or the pseudogene TRBV3-2) with TRBJ2-4; 9 bases are a match to TRBD2. With V trimmed by 0 bases and J by 4 bases, 4 bases remained unmatched. CDR3 length equals 16 residues. Germline loops: CDR1 LGHDT, CDR2 YNNKEL (reference sequence). CDR3 sequence reads: CASSQDPSGVKNIQYF. Here the CDR3 DNA reads TGTGCCAGCAGCCAAGATCCTAGCGGGGTAAAAAACATTCAGTACTTC.

The chain joins TRBV12-5 to TRBJ1-3, with 7 positions matching TRBD1. CDR1 is LGHNT and CDR2 is FRNRAP in the germline V gene. V lost 3 bases, J lost 0 bases, and 2 bases stayed unmatched. This CDR3 has 15 residues. CDR3 loop: CASGLGTVSGNTIYF. The CDR3 DNA reads TGTGCTAGTGGTTTAGGGACAGTCTCTGGAAACACCATATATTTT.

The chain employs TRBV28 and TRBJ2-5, with TRBD2 matching over 7 bases. Germline V gene lookup returns CDR1 MDHEN and CDR2 SYDVKM. The CDR3 loop spans 14 amino acids. V gave up 1 base and J gave up 5 bases; unmatched junction bases: 4. As DNA, the CDR3 is TGTGCCAGCAGTTTATCAGTACTAGCGGAGACCCAGTACTTC. Translating it yields CASSLSVLAETQYF. Full variable domain (remainder filled in from reference TRBV28 and TRBJ2-5): DVKVTQSSRYLVKRTGEKVFLECVQDMDHENMFWYRQDPGLGLRLIYFSYDVKMKEKGDIPEGYSVSREKKERFSLILESASTNQTSMYLCASSLSVLAETQYFGPGTRLLVL.

The chain employs TRBV3-1 (or the pseudogene TRBV3-2) and TRBJ2-1; a possible D gene is TRBD2 (6 bases). Germline V lookup: CDR1 LGHDT, CDR2 YNNKEL (reference sequence). The length of the CDR3 is 17 residues. V lost 2 bases to trimming and J lost 1 base, with 15 bases between them. CDR3: CASSQLPRRGSYNEQFF. In DNA form, the CDR3 reads TGTGCCAGCAGCCAACTTCCCAGGAGGGGTTCCTACAATGAGCAGTTCTTC.

The CDR3 region has the DNA TGTGCCAGCAGTCCCGGGACATCGAACACCGGGGAGCTGTTTTTT. It encodes CASSPGTSNTGELFF. The genes are TRBV2 and TRBJ2-2; D possibly corresponds to TRBD1 (6 bases). CDR1 and CDR2 (germline): SNHLY, FYNNEI. The germline V and J ends were trimmed by 5 bases and 0 bases, with 10 bases remaining between them. The CDR3 consists of 15 residues.

The chain uses TRBV28 and TRBJ2-5; tentatively, D is TRBD1 (6 bases). V was pared by 2 bases and J by 1 base, with 11 bases between. The CDR3 sequence is 15 residues long. CDR1 and CDR2 from the germline V gene are MDHEN and SYDVKM. The CDR3 DNA is TGTGCCAGCAGTTTAAGAGGACAGAGCCAAGAGACCCAGTACTTC. Residues: CASSLRGQSQETQYF.

The gene calls are TRBV18 and TRBJ2-3, with 7 positions matching TRBD2. CDR1 is KGHSH, CDR2 LQKENI, per germline. CDR3 size: 17 residues. V gave up 4 bases and J gave up 0 bases; unmatched junction bases: 10. The CDR3 here is CASSQDSLAASTDTQYF. CDR3 DNA sequence: TGTGCCAGCTCACAGGATTCGCTAGCGGCTAGCACAGATACGCAGTATTTT.

The V gene is TRBV6-5, the J gene TRBJ2-1; tentative D call: TRBD1 (5 bases). The CDR3 loop spans 15 amino acids. V was clipped by 9 bases and J by 9 bases, with 24 bases between them. In germline, CDR1 is MNHEY, CDR2 SVGAGI. CDR3 region: CASNLPPAAGAEQFF. In DNA, the CDR3 is TGTGCCAGTAACCTTCCCCCGGCAGCTGGGGCTGAGCAGTTCTTC.

The V call is TRBV19, the J call TRBJ2-2; 9 nucleotides match TRBD1. The CDR3 sequence is 19 residues long. The trim removed 4 bases at V and 1 base at J, leaving 13 bases unmatched. Germline CDR1 and CDR2: LNHDA and SQIVND (reference sequence). DNA of the CDR3: TGTGCCAGTAGTAAGTTAGGACAGGGGTTTATGGTGAACACCGGGGAGCTGTTTTTT. Translation gives CASSKLGQGFMVNTGELFF.

The chain has TRBV4-2 and TRBJ2-2; 12 bases align to TRBD2. The CDR3 runs to 16 residues. V lost 1 base, J lost 6 bases, and 3 bases stayed unmatched. From germline, CDR1 is LGHNA and CDR2 YNFKEQ. DNA for the CDR3: TGTGCCAGCAGCCAAGGGCTAGCGGGGGGGCCCGGGGAGCTGTTTTTT. Amino acids: CASSQGLAGGPGELFF.

V usage is TRBV2 and J usage is TRBJ1-5, with D tentatively TRBD1 (5 bases). The CDR3 has 13 amino acids. From germline, CDR1 is SNHLY and CDR2 FYNNEI. Trimming took off 6 bases at V and 4 bases at J, with 10 bases between the two ends. The CDR3 here is CASRTGGNQPQHF. CDR3 in DNA: TGTGCCAGCAGGACGGGGGGAAATCAGCCCCAGCATTTT. Combining the CDR3 with reference TRBV2 and TRBJ1-5 gives the whole variable domain EPEVTQTPSHQVTQMGQEVILRCVPISNHLYFYWYRQILGQKVEFLVSFYNNEISEKSEIFDDQFSVERPDGSNFTLKIRSTKLEDSAMYFCASRTGGNQPQHFGDGTRLSIL.

This clone showed up just once. This chain connects TRBV11-2 to TRBJ1-3; 7 bases match TRBD1. The CDR3 runs to 17 residues. Germline assignment: CDR1 SGHAT and CDR2 FQNNGV. The junction had 10 bases not matched to a gene; V was cut back by 5 bases and J by 0 bases. CDR3 in amino acids: CASSLNLGDSSGNTIYF. In DNA, the CDR3 is TGTGCCAGCAGCCTGAACTTAGGGGACAGCTCTGGAAACACCATATATTTT.

V usage is TRBV2 and J usage is TRBJ1-5; 8 bases map to TRBD1. Losses at the gene ends were 7 bases for V and 4 bases for J; bases not matched to a gene: 3. Germline CDR1 and CDR2: SNHLY and FYNNEI. CDR3 length: 13 amino acids. The CDR3 here is CASKGQVNQPQHF. The CDR3 DNA follows: TGTGCCAGCAAGGGACAGGTGAATCAGCCCCAGCATTTT.

This sequence joins TRBV30 and TRBJ1-5; tentatively, D is TRBD1 (5 bases). This CDR3 is built from 13 residues. V lost 2 bases to trimming and J lost 4 bases, with 9 bases between them. In germline, CDR1 is GTSNPN, CDR2 SVGIG (reference sequence). In DNA, the CDR3 is TGTGCCTGGAGTTCAGGGTCAAATCAGCCCCAGCATTTT. Translated, it gives CAWSSGSNQPQHF.

This chain uses TRBV27 with TRBJ2-2, with 7 bases fitting TRBD1. Germline V gene lookup returns CDR1 MNHEY and CDR2 SMNVEV (reference sequence). Trimming at V came to 4 bases and at J to 1 base, leaving 6 bases not matched to a gene. There are 16 residues in the CDR3. CDR3 in DNA: TGTGCCAGCAGTTCCCGACAGGGTGGGAACACCGGGGAGCTGTTTTTT. The encoded protein is CASSSRQGGNTGELFF.

V is TRBV3-1 (or the pseudogene TRBV3-2) and J is TRBJ1-1; D is uncertain. The CDR3 is made up of 14 amino acids. CDR1 and CDR2 from the germline V gene are LGHDT and YNNKEL (reference sequence). Trimming took off 1 base at V and 0 bases at J, with 6 bases between the two ends. CDR3 coding DNA: TGTGCCAGCAGCCAAGGACAAATGAACACTGAAGCTTTCTTT. Encoded protein: CASSQGQMNTEAFF.